A single T cell receptor beta chain is shown here with its context. Enrollees, about 18 to 89 years old, lived in approximately 25 US areas. How the authors handled the data: Using reference gene primer amplification, nucleated cell counts were estimated. TCRdb keeps only in-frame clones here, not all; method: immunoSEQ multiplex PCR. For V, J and clone size, that table is used; D and trimming come from the DNA. In the table there are roughly 220,000 clones, around 80% of which are singletons. The data are from a study of blood T cell repertoires in COVID-19. Study-level information: Researchers got acute and convalescent COVID-19 samples from the United States, Italy and Spain.

V shed 5 bases and J 3 bases; nucleotides not matched to a gene: 4. The CDR3 length is 15 residues. Germline V lookup: CDR1 MDHEN, CDR2 SYDVKM. V and J are TRBV28 and TRBJ1-4; 9 bases are shared with TRBD1. The origin of this receptor is a man aged 40-49 years who had recovered from COVID-19. Input material: PBMCs or T cells enriched from blood (not recorded which). The CDR3 nucleotides read TGTGCCAGCAGTCCGGGACAGGGAGCTAATGAAAAACTGTTTTTT. The encoded protein is CASSPGQGANEKLFF.